This T cell receptor beta chain was found in a study of shared clonotypes between healthy human individuals (dated by TCRdb to the early 2020s). Background for the entire study: A couple of women and a few men aged 18 to 49 years were included in the cohort. For each donor, three plates each were used for CD4 naive and CD4 memory, two plates were used for CD8 naive, and one plate was used for CD8 memory. Per donor, leukapheresis produced somewhere between about 0.9 and 9.5 billion PBMCs. Different laboratories and diverse techniques were used to prepare libraries and sequence TCR repertoires, to increase sequencing depth and limit assay-specific biases. To estimate repertoire size and how much clonotypes are shared between individuals, the study performed deep sequencing of blood TCR repertoires from about five healthy adults.

The donors were healthy, HIV-negative adults who had no recently reported acute infections or vaccinations. Every donor was a Caucasian adult residing in Nashville, Tennessee, USA. Magnetic negative selection was used to enrich CD4+ T cells, after which naive cells were positively selected on CD45RA and the negative fraction became the memory subset. Blood was collected by leukapheresis, and PBMCs were isolated by Ficoll-Histopaque density gradient centrifugation and then cryopreserved in liquid nitrogen vapor phase. Purity and quantity of every magnetically sorted T cell population were checked by analytical flow cytometry. Genomic DNA was isolated from each sorted fraction and quantified by UV absorbance on a Nanodrop 2000c. The CDR3 starts with the cysteine, ends with the phenylalanine, and has 14 residues. Just the 42-base CDR3 DNA is kept, in frame starting at base 1. CDR1 and CDR2 are read off the germline V gene as SGHRS and YFSETQ. V is reduced by 1 base and J by 2 bases, leaving a spacing of 10 bases between them.

Using the deep immunoSEQ assay, TCR CDR3 regions were amplified from genomic DNA by multiplex PCR. Extracted genomic DNA from each cell subset was spread evenly across all wells of several immunoSEQ 96-well plates, with each plate serving as a replicate. For sorted subsets, 200 to 250 ng of genomic DNA, equivalent to roughly 33,000 T cell genomes, went into each replicate PCR. Purified libraries were quantified with a Qubit 3.0 fluorometer, sized on a Bioanalyzer 2100, and re-quantified with the KAPA Library Quantification kit. A separate single-read 150-cycle Illumina NextSeq 550 flow cell was used to sequence each immunoSEQ 96-well plate. On the study's bioinformatics: Because only junctional sequences without quality scores were contained in the immunoSEQ output, filtering matching that applied to full-length reads could not be performed. Sequences were annotated with PyIR, a Python wrapper for IgBLAST v1.9, and V/J genes and CDR3 were assigned using IMGT germline references. Reads were filtered out if the reads had weak V/J assignments (E-value above 1e-6), no CDR3, stop codons, out-of-frame junctions, or ambiguous translated residues. A V3J clonotype was defined by an identical inferred V gene, J gene, and CDR3 amino acid sequence. Percentage overlap between repertoires was computed as shared unique clonotypes divided by the size of the smaller repertoire. Three approaches were used to assess repertoire richness: RTK rarefaction, the Chao1 estimator, and Recon v2.1 estimates of unobserved clonotypes. Generation probabilities for all TCRbeta clonotypes obtained by the gDNA method from a few donors were computed using OLGA. TCRdb obtained this table from immuneACCESS and retained in-frame rearrangements with V and J assigned. These tables miss some clones; where compared with another copy, unresolved V genes account for less than half of the shortfall, and the remainder is unexplained. V and J calls and clone size are given by that table; D and trimming were obtained from the DNA. This sample holds 1,100,000 or so clones; about 84% were observed only once. The top ten hold more than 0.5% of the sample.

In regard to this clone: It lacks a known antigen. No much larger clonotype is one base removed from it; base qualities were not supplied.

General study outcomes and caveats: Sampling was restricted to blood, and TCR repertoires in tissues likely differ from the TCR repertoires found in blood. When several donors were compared, the shared fraction of clonotypes was around 4.6% for naive CD4, about 4% for naive CD8, 2% to 2.5% for memory CD4, and 0.35% to 0.4% for memory CD8. Pairwise subsampling led to the expectation that sequencing depth would affect the degree of clonotype sharing among donors. Even with the large sequencing depth, rarefaction of the sorted-subset datasets indicated that sequencing was incomplete. Because the study included only a small number of donors, the genetic and exposure-history diversity represented was limited. Clonotypes shared by all four sorted-subset donors showed higher generation probabilities than non-shared clonotypes. Naive subsets generally had larger estimated clonotype richness than memory subsets.

The rearrangement combines TRBV5-1 with TRBJ2-7, with a tentative D gene TRBD1 over 6 matching bases. Sample: memory CD4+ T cells from PBMCs. Per the publication, the cell subset or site label means: CD45RA-negative fraction. This receptor was taken from a man between 18 and 35 years old in good health. Some clones in this sample may be carry-over from other donors' samples. The nucleotides read TGCGCCAGCAGCTTGACAGGGCCCCCCTACGAGCAGTACTTC. This sequence encodes CASSLTGPPYEQYF.